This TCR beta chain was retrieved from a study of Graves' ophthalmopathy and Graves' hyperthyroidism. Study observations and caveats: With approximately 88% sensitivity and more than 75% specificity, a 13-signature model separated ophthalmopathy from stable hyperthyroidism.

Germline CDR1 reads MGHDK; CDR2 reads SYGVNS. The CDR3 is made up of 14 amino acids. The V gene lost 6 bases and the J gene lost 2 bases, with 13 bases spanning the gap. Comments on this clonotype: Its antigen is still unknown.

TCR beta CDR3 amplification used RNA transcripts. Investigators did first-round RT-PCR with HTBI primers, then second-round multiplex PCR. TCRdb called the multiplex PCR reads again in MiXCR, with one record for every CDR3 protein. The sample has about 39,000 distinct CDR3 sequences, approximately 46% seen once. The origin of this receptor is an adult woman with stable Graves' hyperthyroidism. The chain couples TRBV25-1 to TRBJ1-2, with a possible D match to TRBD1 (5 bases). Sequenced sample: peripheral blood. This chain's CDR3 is CASSVARANYGYTF. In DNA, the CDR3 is TGTGCCAGCAGCGTTGCCAGGGCCAACTATGGCTACACCTTC.